The 20 T cell receptor beta chains given below trace back to one sample, sequenced in a study of cytomegalovirus exposure and HLA in healthy donors. The table came from immunoSEQ multiplex PCR; TCRdb's copy has only in-frame clones and leaves some out. The sample has 85,000 to 120,000 clones, around 90% seen once. Material: PBMCs. These receptors were taken from a woman between 18 and 29 years old in good health and CMV-seropositive.

The chain employs TRBV4-3 and TRBJ2-6; 9 nucleotides agree with TRBD1. The V gene end was trimmed by 1 base and the J gene end by 4 bases; junction bases not matched to a gene: 8. Germline CDR1 and CDR2: LGHNA and YSLEER. The CDR3 consists of 18 residues. The CDR3 DNA follows: TGCGCCAGCAGCCAAGGGGGACAGGGACAAATCGGGGCCAACGTCCTGACTTTC. As protein: CASSQGGQGQIGANVLTF.

The genes are TRBV9 and TRBJ2-7; TRBD1 matches 7 bases. Germline values: CDR1 SGDLS, CDR2 YYNGEE. Trimming cost V 1 base and J 7 bases; bases outside gene matches: 8. This CDR3 contains 14 residues. CDR3 bases: TGTGCCAGCAGCGTACCCAAAAGGACAGGAGAGCAGTACTTC. Translating gives CASSVPKRTGEQYF. The full variable domain, rest sourced from reference TRBV9 and TRBJ2-7, is DSGVTQTPKHLITATGQRVTLRCSPRSGDLSVYWYQQSLDQGLQFLIQYYNGEERAKGNILERFSAQQFPDLHSELNLSSLELGDSALYFCASSVPKRTGEQYFGPGTRLTVT.

The J gene is TRBJ2-5, the V gene TRBV5-4; TRBD2 matches at 7 bases. After removal of 6 bases from V and 5 bases from J, the junction contained 7 bases not matched to a gene. The CDR3 length is 13 residues. The germline gives CDR1 SGHNT, CDR2 YYREEE (reference sequence). CDR3 coding DNA: TGTGCCAGCACCGGACTAGGGCAGGAGACCCAGTACTTC. It codes for CASTGLGQETQYF.

The rearrangement uses TRBV5-6 and TRBJ2-7, with TRBD1 identical over 7 bases. The CDR3 extends over 13 amino acids. The germline V gene has CDR1 SGHDT and CDR2 YYEEEE. V trimming: 3 bases; J trimming: 2 bases; junction bases outside the gene matches: 2. CDR3 DNA: TGTGCCAGCAGCTGGACAGGACCCTACGAGCAGTACTTC. Translation: CASSWTGPYEQYF.

The chain joins TRBV7-9 to TRBJ1-2; unclear D gene. Germline CDR1 reads SEHNR; CDR2 reads FQNEAQ (reference sequence). Trimming cost V 1 base and J 1 base, with 4 bases left between them. CDR3 length equals 13 residues. Here the CDR3 reads CASSLDNNYGYTF. CDR3 nucleotide sequence: TGTGCCAGCAGCTTAGACAATAACTATGGCTACACCTTC.

The rearrangement joins TRBV16 to TRBJ2-7; TRBD1 agrees at 7 bases. The junction had 5 bases not matched to a gene; V was cut back by 0 bases and J by 3 bases. CDR1 KGHSY and CDR2 FQNENV come from the germline V gene. CDR3 length: 15 amino acids. This chain's CDR3 is CASSQSPGQYYEQYV. DNA for the CDR3: TGTGCCAGCAGCCAATCCCCGGGACAGTACTACGAGCAGTACGTC.

This clone is a singleton in its sample. The rearrangement joins TRBV28 to TRBJ2-2, with 8 bases identical to TRBD2. Trimming at V came to 3 bases and at J to 8 bases, leaving 8 bases not matched to a gene. The length of the CDR3 is 15 residues. Germline V gene sequence: CDR1 MDHEN, CDR2 SYDVKM. Here the CDR3 reads CASSFGLAQVGELFF. In DNA, the CDR3 is TGTGCCAGCAGTTTCGGACTAGCTCAGGTGGGGGAGCTGTTTTTT.

CDR3 sequence reads: CASSSPNQPQHF. As DNA, the CDR3 is TGTGCCAGCAGCTCTCCTAATCAGCCCCAGCATTTT. The V and J genes are TRBV7-8 and TRBJ1-5; no clear D gene. CDR3 length: 12 amino acids. Looked up from germline, CDR1 is SGHVS and CDR2 is FQNEAQ. Trimming took 4 bases from V and 4 from J, leaving 5 bases between them.

The chain recombines TRBV7-9 with TRBJ2-1, with TRBD1 identical over 8 bases. Germline assignment: CDR1 SEHNR and CDR2 FQNEAQ (reference sequence). There are 14 residues in the CDR3. J was trimmed by 8 bases and V by 3 bases; bases with no gene match: 6. The CDR3 loop is CASSFGQGFDEQFF. The CDR3 nucleotides read TGTGCCAGCAGCTTTGGACAGGGATTTGATGAGCAGTTCTTC.

This clone was counted only a few times. V usage is TRBV9 and J usage is TRBJ1-4, with a weak D call TRBD1 (5 bases). V lost 1 base, J lost 10 bases, and 8 bases lay in between. Germline CDR1 reads SGDLS; CDR2 reads YYNGEE. The CDR3 runs to 12 residues. CDR3 sequence reads: CASSVRGGKLFF. CDR3 nucleotide sequence: TGTGCCAGCAGCGTAAGGGGAGGAAAACTGTTTTTT.

The gene calls are TRBV4-1 and TRBJ1-2; 7 bases match TRBD1. The CDR3 extends over 18 amino acids. J gave up 1 base and V 3 bases, and 14 bases lay outside the gene matches. Germline CDR1 reads MGHRA; CDR2 reads YSYEKL. Here the CDR3 DNA reads TGCGCCAGCAGCCAGACTCTCGGACAGGTCGCCGTTAACTATGGCTACACCTTC. It specifies CASSQTLGQVAVNYGYTF.

This chain connects TRBV28 to TRBJ1-2, with D possibly being TRBD1 (6 bases). The CDR3 loop spans 13 amino acids. Deletions cut 2 bases from V and 4 bases from J, with 8 bases between. Germline assignment: CDR1 MDHEN and CDR2 SYDVKM. CDR3 nucleotide sequence: TGTGCCAGCAGTTTAGTACAGGGCTATGGCTACACCTTC. Amino acid sequence: CASSLVQGYGYTF.

The rearrangement uses TRBV14 and TRBJ1-2; D ambiguous. Germline assignment: CDR1 SGHDN and CDR2 FVKESK. The CDR3 is 17 residues long. The germline V and J ends were trimmed by 1 base and 4 bases, with 19 bases remaining between them. CDR3 sequence reads: CASSQGLILSGGYGYTF. CDR3 sequence (DNA): TGTGCCAGCAGCCAAGGGTTGATCCTGTCGGGTGGCTATGGCTACACCTTC.

This clone was observed a handful of times. The rearrangement links TRBV4-3 to TRBJ1-3, with TRBD1 identical over 9 bases. Per the germline V gene, CDR1 is LGHNA and CDR2 is YSLEER. The CDR3 extends over 19 amino acids. The J segment lost 3 bases and the V segment lost 0 bases, leaving 12 bases of the junction unmatched. CDR3 protein: CASSQDKGDTGGVGNTIYF. As DNA, the CDR3 is TGCGCCAGCAGCCAAGATAAGGGGGACACAGGGGGCGTTGGAAACACCATATATTTT.

This clone occurred once. The chain employs TRBV27 and TRBJ2-6; possible D gene TRBD2, 5 bases. The germline V and J ends were trimmed by 3 bases and 0 bases, with 15 bases remaining between them. The CDR3 length is 18 residues. Per the germline V gene, CDR1 is MNHEY and CDR2 is SMNVEV (reference sequence). DNA of the CDR3: TGTGCCAGCAGTTTGATAGCGAGAACAAACTCTGGGGCCAACGTCCTGACTTTC. Translated, it gives CASSLIARTNSGANVLTF.

This chain connects TRBV28 to TRBJ2-3; 10 bases align to TRBD2. The CDR3 covers 15 residues. Germline lookup yields CDR1 MDHEN and CDR2 SYDVKM. V dropped 3 bases and J dropped 6; count of bases not matched to a gene: 6. CDR3 protein: CASSLEASGGDTQYF. The CDR3 region has the DNA TGTGCCAGCAGTTTGGAGGCTAGCGGGGGTGATACGCAGTATTTT.

The chain employs TRBV7-2 and TRBJ2-3, with D perhaps TRBD2 (5 bases). The CDR3 consists of 13 residues. Germline CDR1 is SGHTA and CDR2 is FQGNSA. Trimming left V 5 bases short and J 7 bases short, with 13 bases between. CDR3 coding DNA: TGTGCCAGCAGCGGATCTAGCTTTAATACGCAGTATTTT. It codes for CASSGSSFNTQYF.

The chain joins TRBV15 to TRBJ2-1; the D gene is possibly TRBD2 (6 bases). This CDR3 contains 13 residues. V was trimmed by 0 bases and J by 9 bases, leaving 9 bases between them. Germline V gene lookup returns CDR1 LNHNV and CDR2 YYDKDF (reference sequence). The CDR3 DNA is TGTGCCACCAGCAGAGATGGAGCGGGTGAGCAGTTCTTC. Protein product: CATSRDGAGEQFF.

The chain employs TRBV7-2 and TRBJ2-5, with 8 bases aligning to TRBD1. J gave up 7 bases and V 4 bases, and 11 bases lay outside the gene matches. Germline loops: CDR1 SGHTA, CDR2 FQGNSA. The CDR3 contains 15 residues. As DNA, the CDR3 is TGTGCCAGCAGCTACCAGGGGACAGGTGGAGGGACCCAGTACTTC. Translating gives CASSYQGTGGGTQYF. The whole variable domain, filled in from reference TRBV7-2 and TRBJ2-5, reads GAGVSQSPSNKVTEKGKDVELRCDPISGHTALYWYRQSLGQGLEFLIYFQGNSAPDKSGLPSDRFSAERTGGSVSTLTIQRTQQEDSAVYLCASSYQGTGGGTQYFGPGTRLLVL.

The V and J genes are TRBV5-6 and TRBJ2-7, with D perhaps TRBD2 (6 bases). V was shortened by 6 bases and J by 5 bases, with 30 bases between the two germline ends. The length of the CDR3 is 18 residues. CDR1 is SGHDT, CDR2 YYEEEE, per germline. This CDR3 reads CASTARGTQEGLSDEQYF. The CDR3 DNA reads as TGTGCCAGCACGGCCCGAGGGACGCAGGAGGGCCTAAGCGACGAGCAGTACTTC.